This T cell receptor beta chain was obtained from a study of T cell changes during pregnancy in multiple sclerosis. The method was immunoSEQ multiplex PCR; TCRdb's version includes in-frame clones alone and lacks a portion of them. Among about 75,000 clones listed, roughly 90% were seen once. Germline CDR1 and CDR2: SGHKS and YYEKEE (reference sequence). The CDR3 spans 17 residues. The V gene end was trimmed by 3 bases and the J gene end by 0 bases; junction bases not matched to a gene: 9. V and J are TRBV5-5 and TRBJ1-1, with 9 bases lining up with TRBD1. The origin of this receptor is a female donor in good health, enrolled as a control in a pregnancy study. The sequenced sample was peripheral blood, obtained in the first trimester of pregnancy. This CDR3 reads CASSWPGTGTMNTEAFF. The CDR3 DNA is TGTGCCAGCAGCTGGCCCGGGACAGGGACCATGAACACTGAAGCTTTCTTT.